This TCR beta chain was obtained from a study of blood T cells in healthy people across ages. Through a sample-barcoded 5' primer and a J-beta primer mix, a second PCR was run for roughly 7 to 12 cycles. In TCRdb, the 5' RACE reads were re-called with MiXCR into one record per CDR3 protein. The repertoire holds 1.6 million or so distinct CDR3 sequences, with about 35% as singletons. This clonotype was counted between two and nine times. Germline V gives CDR1 SGHRS, CDR2 YFSETQ. The CDR3 covers 16 residues. J was trimmed by 0 bases and V by 0 bases; bases with no gene match: 2. The receptor was isolated from a woman in her twenties or thirties in good health. V gene TRBV5-1 combines with J gene TRBJ2-1, with 8 bases lining up with TRBD1. Input material: blood. The CDR3 DNA reads as TGCGCCAGCAGCTTGGGGGACAGGAGCTCCTACAATGAGCAGTTCTTC. Translating it yields CASSLGDRSSYNEQFF.